This T cell receptor (beta chain) derives from a study of control samples from healthy donors and cancer patients (TCRdb year 2020). Library prep was done by the immunoSEQ multiplex PCR assay. As stored in TCRdb, this immuneACCESS dataset retains in-frame rearrangements with V and J assigned. A fraction of the clones does not appear; measured against another copy, unresolved V genes explain less than half of the discrepancy, and the remainder lacks a known reason. The sample profile shows about 160,000 clones; around 95% of them were found once. About 9.3% of the sample is in the top ten clones. On this clone: It has no known antigen specificity. One base away there is no much larger clone; base qualities are not given.

The source material was blood. This clonotype originated in a woman aged 40-49 years in good health.

In nucleotides, the sequence is TGCGCCAGCAGCCAAGGCAGTAGCGGCTACAATGAGCAGTTCTTC. It codes for CASSQGSSGYNEQFF. Recombination linked TRBV4-3 to TRBJ2-1; TRBD2 is a possible D gene, resting on 6 matching bases. The germline V gene gives CDR1 as LGHNA and CDR2 as YSLEER. Including cysteine and phenylalanine, the CDR3 has 15 amino acids. Only the CDR3 part of the read is kept: 45 bases, read in frame from the first base. The junction carries 10 bases between V and J, which are trimmed by 1 base and 3 bases respectively.